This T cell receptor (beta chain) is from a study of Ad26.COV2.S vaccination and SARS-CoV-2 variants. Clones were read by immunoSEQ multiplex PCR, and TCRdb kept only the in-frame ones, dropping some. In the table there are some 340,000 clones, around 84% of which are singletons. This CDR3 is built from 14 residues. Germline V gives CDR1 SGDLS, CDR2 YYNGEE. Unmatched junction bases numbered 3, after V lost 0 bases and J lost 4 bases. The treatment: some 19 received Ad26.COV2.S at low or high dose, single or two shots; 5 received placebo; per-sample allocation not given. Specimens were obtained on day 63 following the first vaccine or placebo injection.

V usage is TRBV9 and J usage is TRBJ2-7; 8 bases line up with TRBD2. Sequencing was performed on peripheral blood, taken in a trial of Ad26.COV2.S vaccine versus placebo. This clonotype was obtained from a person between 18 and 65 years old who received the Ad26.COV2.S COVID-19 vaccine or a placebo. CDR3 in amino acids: CASSVDERGYEQYF. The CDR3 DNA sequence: TGTGCCAGCAGCGTAGACGAGCGGGGGTACGAGCAGTACTTC.